The sequence of this T cell receptor (beta chain) was determined in a study of OX40 agonist ivuxolimab in advanced cancers. Study in general: Cancers in dose escalation were hepatocellular, melanoma, renal cell and head and neck.

Data came from immunoSEQ multiplex PCR; TCRdb stores just in-frame clones and leaves some out. The table lists approximately 13,000 clones, 80% to 90% of them singletons. Study-wide results and caveats: On average, CD8+ T cells had more expanded clones than CD4+.

Turning to this clone: Its antigen is not identified.

This CDR3 contains 14 residues. V lost 3 bases to trimming and J lost 8 bases; unmatched junction nucleotides: 8. Germline loops: CDR1 GTSNPN, CDR2 SVGIG (reference sequence). The rearrangement joins TRBV30 to TRBJ2-1, with 9 bases lining up with TRBD1. The TCR sequence derives from an adult with an advanced solid tumor such as melanoma, head and neck, liver or kidney cancer. The sequences come from CD4+ or CD8+ T cells sorted from blood, collected in a trial of the OX40 agonist ivuxolimab. CDR3 sequence reads: CAWSSGQGRHEQFF. The CDR3 bases are TGTGCCTGGAGCTCGGGACAGGGCCGACATGAGCAGTTCTTC. Drawing the rest from reference TRBV30 and TRBJ2-1, the complete variable domain is SQTIHQWPATLVQPVGSPLSLECTVEGTSNPNLYWYRQAAGRGLQLLFYSVGIGQISSEVPQNLSASRPQDRQFILSSKKLLLSDSGFYLCAWSSGQGRHEQFFGPGTRLTVL.